This entry describes one T cell receptor beta chain. This clonotype was counted at least ten times. The antigen it binds to is not known. Per-base quality was not reported, and no clone a single base away is much larger than it. The record originates from a study of T cells in Graves' hyperthyroidism and ophthalmopathy (dated by TCRdb to the late 2010s). At the level of the whole study: Peripheral blood samples were taken at initial diagnosis, before any treatment was given. In addition, the study compared T-cell repertoires in thyroid tissue and in blood from roughly six Graves' hyperthyroidism patients. Once sampling was done, hyperthyroidism patients were given methimazole at a starting dose of 30 mg daily, whereas ophthalmopathy patients were given high-dose intravenous methylprednisolone. Prospective prediction of ophthalmopathy was tested in an independent validation cohort consisting of some 18 hyperthyroidism patients and 17 patients who later progressed to ophthalmopathy. According to the paper, TCR Vbeta CDR3 sequencing was carried out on some 140 peripheral blood samples, which came from around 43 ophthalmopathy, 70 to 80 hyperthyroidism and some 17 progressor patients. For training and testing, the 100 or so patients in the discovery cohort were randomly divided in a 7:3 ratio. To identify distinguishing TCR V-J signatures, a discovery cohort of around 100 patients was used, comprising 40 to 45 with Graves' ophthalmopathy and 57 with stable Graves' hyperthyroidism. Results the study describes overall, beyond this receptor: In validation, the model predicted progression to ophthalmopathy a median of about 6.5 months before onset, with about 70% sensitivity and more than 72% specificity. Most expanded thyroid clonotypes (frequency above 0.001) were also detected in blood, suggesting blood repertoires may reflect thyroid immune responses. No statistical method was used to fix the sample size in advance, and group allocation was not hidden from the investigators. A model built on a 13 V-J signature distinguished ophthalmopathy from stable hyperthyroidism, reaching 87.88% sensitivity and 81.08% specificity in cross-validation and 80%/75% in testing.

TCR beta CDR3 regions were amplified from RNA transcripts. A first-round RT-PCR of the TCR CDR3 used the HTBI primer set with the Qiagen OneStep RT-PCR kit. Libraries were constructed in a second round of multiplex PCR, after which size selection and purification were performed. The libraries were sequenced on an Illumina HiSeq2000 using paired-end 100 bp reads. From the authors' description of their analysis: SOAPnuke was used to process the raw data, removing reads that contained adapters or uncalled bases, had a mean Phred below 15, or lacked an exact match to the constant primer or identifier. High-quality paired reads were merged using COPE v1.2.5, and each unique nucleotide sequence was defined as a clonotype. Clonotypes were aligned to IMGT TRBV, TRBD and TRBJ reference segments using MiTCR v1.1. Only V-J combinations with frequency above 0.0001, covering roughly 99% of repertoires, were analysed. A TCS score was defined as the ratio of F50 (clonal expansion) to E x V (chaos), with BLOSUM62-based TCRdist applied between CDR3 peptides within each V-J. Welch's t-statistics and random forest reduced roughly 540 V-J features to 13, which were used in a naive Bayes classifier (R e1071). In TCRdb, the public reads were trimmed at Q25 with fastp and aligned with MiXCR, with productive beta chains retained. Identical CDR3 proteins give one entry, which carries the most common genes and DNA. The V and J calls were not made by the authors but by TCRdb's processing. The sample yields hundreds of thousands of distinct CDR3 sequences; over 12% were counted once. Of the sample, roughly 13% falls within the top ten clones.

From the germline V gene (reference sequence), CDR1 is SEHNR and CDR2 is FQNEAQ. The CDR3 sequence holds 16 residues, the cysteine and phenylalanine included. Just the 48-base CDR3 DNA is kept, in frame starting at base 1. The V end gives up 1 base and the J end 0 bases, leaving 4 bases in the junction not matched to a gene. Ophthalmopathy patients had moderately to severely active disease, with a Clinical Activity Score of 3 or more, a NOSPECS grade of 4 or more, and a disease duration of less than 3 months. Patients with uncontrolled infections, other autoimmune diseases, pregnancy or lactation were excluded. Clinical symptoms, serum thyroxine and TRAb, thyroid ultrasound, and orbital computed tomography formed the basis for the diagnoses. Ficoll-Paque density gradient centrifugation was used to isolate PBMCs from 9.5 to 10 ml of fresh peripheral blood. Total RNA was extracted using Trizol reagent, and RNA quality was assessed on an Agilent 2100 Bioanalyzer.

The receptor was isolated from a man aged 18-30 years with Graves' ophthalmopathy. The sample consisted of blood. This receptor chain uses TRBV7-9 and TRBJ2-7, with 9 bases aligning to TRBD1. The CDR3 is CASSLGQGDYSYEQYF. The DNA sequence is as follows: TGTGCCAGCAGCTTAGGACAGGGGGATTACTCCTACGAGCAGTACTTC.